This T cell receptor beta chain was profiled in a study of blood T cell repertoires in COVID-19. This CDR3 spans 15 amino acids. Germline V gene sequence: CDR1 MNHNS, CDR2 SASEGT. The V and J ends lost 1 base and 4 bases respectively, with 10 bases between them. Only in-frame clones appear in the TCRdb table, and some are missing; sequencing was by immunoSEQ multiplex PCR. The repertoire consists of about 100,000 clones, with 90% to 95% occurring once and the leading ten covering about 1.9%. The sequenced sample was peripheral blood. This sequence joins TRBV6-1 and TRBJ2-2, with a possible D match to TRBD1 (5 bases). The sequence was collected from a man aged 50 to 59 with active COVID-19. As DNA, the CDR3 is TGTGCCAGCAGTGAAGGGCGCAGGGTCACCGGGGAGCTGTTTTTT. It specifies CASSEGRRVTGELFF.